Reported below is one T cell receptor (beta chain). Antigen: not known. The data were obtained in a study of T cells in localized non-small cell lung cancer. TCRdb's copy holds only in-frame clones and misses some; the assay was immunoSEQ multiplex PCR. Seen here are 75,000 to 80,000 clones, 80% observed once, and the top ten hold less than 9.5%. The J segment lost 8 bases and the V segment lost 0 bases, leaving 7 bases of the junction unmatched. The CDR3 extends over 16 amino acids. Germline lookup yields CDR1 SGHNT and CDR2 YENEEA. Whole-study findings and limits: Turning up in adjacent lung were a median approximately 60 of the top 100 tumor clones. Uninvolved adjacent lung had higher T cell clonality than tumor and all other tissues.

V usage is TRBV11-3 and J usage is TRBJ2-1, with 10 bases fitting TRBD1. The source was peripheral blood, collected before any cancer treatment. The sequence derives from a female donor over 55 with stage I lung adenocarcinoma. CDR3 sequence: CASSLDQTGGRDEQFF. In DNA, the CDR3 is TGTGCCAGCAGCTTAGATCAGACAGGGGGCCGGGATGAGCAGTTCTTC.